The present T cell receptor beta chain was sequenced within a study of cytomegalovirus exposure and HLA in healthy donors. V was trimmed by 6 bases and J by 4 bases, leaving 19 bases between them. Germline V CDR1 and CDR2: SGHKS, YYEKEE (reference sequence). This CDR3 is 15 amino acids long. PCR primers comprised 60 Vbeta and 13 Jbeta primers. Profiled with immunoSEQ multiplex PCR; TCRdb holds only in-frame clones, not every one. The table for this sample gives around 42,000 clones. The chain joins TRBV5-5 to TRBJ1-2; possible D gene TRBD1, 6 bases. Source material: PBMCs. The clonotype was recovered from a man aged 25-40 years in good health and CMV-seronegative. The CDR3 spells CASNSQLGGAYGYTF. In DNA, the CDR3 is TGTGCCAGCAACTCCCAGTTGGGGGGGGCCTATGGCTACACCTTC.